This entry features one TCR beta chain sequence. Data came from immunoSEQ multiplex PCR; TCRdb stores just in-frame clones and leaves some out. The table has tens of thousands of clones, 80% to 90% seen once. The record originates from a study of PD-L1 blockade in urothelial cancer. Study at large: The median T cell count in blood samples was 140,000 to 150,000.

The V gene's germline CDR1 is SGHRS and CDR2 YFSETQ. This CDR3 is built from 14 residues. The V gene lost 0 bases and the J gene lost 7 bases, with 11 bases spanning the gap. Time point specified: pretreatment peripheral blood. Patients yielded 1 to 8 samples each, pretreatment and on-treatment. The specimen comprised PBMCs, sampled around atezolizumab (anti-PD-L1) treatment. The chain is built from TRBV5-1 and TRBJ1-5; D remains ambiguous. The origin of this receptor is a man in his sixties or seventies with urothelial cancer. CDR3 amino acids: CASSLEGSGQPQHF. CDR3 nucleotides: TGCGCCAGCAGCTTGGAAGGGAGTGGCCAGCCCCAGCATTTT.